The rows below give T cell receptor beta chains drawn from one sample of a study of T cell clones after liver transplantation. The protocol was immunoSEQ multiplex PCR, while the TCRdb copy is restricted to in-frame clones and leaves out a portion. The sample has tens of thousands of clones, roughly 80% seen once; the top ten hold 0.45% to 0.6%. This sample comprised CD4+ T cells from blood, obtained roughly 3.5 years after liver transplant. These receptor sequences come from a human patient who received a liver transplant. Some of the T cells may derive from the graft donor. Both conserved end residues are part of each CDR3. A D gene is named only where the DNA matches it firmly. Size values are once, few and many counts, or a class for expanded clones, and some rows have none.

CDR3: CASSTGGDPPYEQYF
DNA: TGTGCCAGCAGTACCGGGGGCGACCCCCCCTACGAGCAGTACTTC
V: TRBV28
D: -
J: TRBJ2-7
size: -

CDR3: CASSQDPAGGDEQFF
DNA: TGCGCCAGCAGCCAAGACCCTGCGGGTGGTGATGAGCAGTTCTTC
V: TRBV4-1
D: -
J: TRBJ2-1
size: -

CDR3: CASSPYAQGETQYF
DNA: TGTGCCAGCTCACCTTACGCACAGGGGGAGACCCAGTACTTC
V: TRBV18
D: TRBD1
J: TRBJ2-5
size: -

CDR3: CASSRLDEQFYGYTF
DNA: TGTGCCAGCAGCCGACTCGACGAACAGTTCTATGGCTACACCTTC
V: TRBV11-2
D: -
J: TRBJ1-2
size: -

CDR3: CASRVGLGTEAFF
DNA: TGCGCCAGCAGAGTGGGGTTGGGGACTGAAGCTTTCTTT
V: TRBV10-1
D: -
J: TRBJ1-1
size: -

CDR3: CASEQYTYEQYF
DNA: TGTGCCAGCGAACAGTACACCTACGAGCAGTACTTC
V: TRBV6-1
D: -
J: TRBJ2-7
size: -

CDR3: CASSLRGRTDEQYF
DNA: TGTGCCAGCAGCTTAAGGGGGAGAACTGACGAGCAGTACTTC
V: TRBV7-2
D: -
J: TRBJ2-7
size: -

CDR3: CASSLVLGLGYNEQFF
DNA: TGTGCCAGCAGCTTAGTTCTCGGCCTAGGATACAATGAGCAGTTCTTC
V: TRBV7-2
D: -
J: TRBJ2-1
size: -

CDR3: CAISQELGSNQPQHF
DNA: TGTGCCATCAGCCAAGAATTAGGAAGCAATCAGCCCCAGCATTTT
V: TRBV10-3
D: -
J: TRBJ1-5
size: -

CDR3: CAIRTGAFTDTQYF
DNA: TGTGCCATCAGGACAGGGGCCTTCACAGATACGCAGTATTTT
V: TRBV10-3
D: TRBD1
J: TRBJ2-3
size: -

CDR3: CASSLITSGSREQFF
DNA: TGTGCCAGCAGCTTGATCACTAGCGGGAGTCGAGAGCAGTTCTTC
V: TRBV7-2
D: TRBD2
J: TRBJ2-1
size: -

CDR3: CASSPGPGLAGFSYNEQFF
DNA: TGTGCCAGCAGCCCCGGTCCGGGACTAGCGGGATTCTCCTACAATGAGCAGTTCTTC
V: TRBV28
D: TRBD2
J: TRBJ2-1
size: -

CDR3: CASSPGAGRSAGGNEKLFF
DNA: TGTGCCAGCAGTCCGGGGGCGGGGAGATCCGCGGGAGGGAATGAAAAACTGTTTTTT
V: TRBV28
D: -
J: TRBJ1-4
size: -

CDR3: CASSIGTSGRGNEQFF
DNA: TGTGCCAGTAGTATAGGGACTAGCGGGAGAGGCAATGAGCAGTTCTTC
V: TRBV19
D: TRBD2
J: TRBJ2-1
size: -

CDR3: CASSSFLVSMAYQPQHF
DNA: TGTGCCAGCAGCTCGTTTTTAGTATCAATGGCCTACCAGCCCCAGCATTTT
V: TRBV7-8
D: -
J: TRBJ1-5
size: -

CDR3: CASKIGTLNTGELFF
DNA: TGTGCCAGCAAAATCGGGACTCTTAACACCGGGGAGCTGTTTTTT
V: TRBV27
D: -
J: TRBJ2-2
size: -

CDR3: CASSVGARARNEKLFF
DNA: TGTGCCAGCAGCGTAGGGGCCCGGGCCCGAAATGAAAAACTGTTTTTT
V: TRBV9
D: -
J: TRBJ1-4
size: few

CDR3: CASSPRDSSNEQFF
DNA: TGTGCCAGCAGCCCCAGGGACTCATCCAATGAGCAGTTCTTC
V: TRBV9
D: -
J: TRBJ2-1
size: -

CDR3: CASSVRRDRDRENYGYTF
DNA: TGTGCCAGCAGCGTCCGACGGGACCGGGACAGGGAAAACTATGGCTACACCTTC
V: TRBV9
D: TRBD1
J: TRBJ1-2
size: -

CDR3: CASGELDTQYF
DNA: TGCGCCAGCGGGGAGTTGGATACGCAGTATTTT
V: TRBV5-1
D: -
J: TRBJ2-3
size: -

CDR3: CATSRAGGGGEQFF
DNA: TGTGCCACCAGCAGAGCAGGGGGCGGGGGTGAGCAGTTCTTC
V: TRBV15
D: -
J: TRBJ2-1
size: -

CDR3: CASTPGGRGWDTQYF
DNA: TGTGCCAGCACTCCCGGGGGCCGCGGGTGGGATACGCAGTATTTT
V: TRBV28
D: -
J: TRBJ2-3
size: -

CDR3: CATSTMGVLAGYNEQFF
DNA: TGTGCCACCAGCACCATGGGTGTACTAGCGGGCTACAATGAGCAGTTCTTC
V: TRBV15
D: TRBD2
J: TRBJ2-1
size: -

CDR3: CASSSPGQGYNEQFF
DNA: TGTGCCAGCAGCTCTCCGGGACAGGGCTACAATGAGCAGTTCTTC
V: TRBV11-2
D: TRBD1
J: TRBJ2-1
size: -

CDR3: CASSLTRRQETQYF
DNA: TGCGCCAGCAGCCTGACAAGAAGACAAGAGACCCAGTACTTC
V: TRBV5-1
D: -
J: TRBJ2-5
size: -

CDR3: CASSSSGTYNEQFF
DNA: TGTGCCAGCTCGTCTAGCGGGACTTACAATGAGCAGTTCTTC
V: TRBV18
D: TRBD2
J: TRBJ2-1
size: -

CDR3: CASSESTLYEQYF
DNA: TGCGCCAGCAGTGAAAGTACACTCTACGAGCAGTACTTC
V: TRBV10-1
D: -
J: TRBJ2-7
size: -

CDR3: CASSSRDPPYYEQYF
DNA: TGTGCCAGCAGTTCGCGGGATCCACCATACTACGAGCAGTACTTC
V: TRBV6-5
D: -
J: TRBJ2-7
size: once

CDR3: CASSFRQGFGADTQYF
DNA: TGTGCCAGCAGTTTTCGTCAGGGATTTGGCGCAGATACGCAGTATTTT
V: TRBV27
D: -
J: TRBJ2-3
size: -

CDR3: CSAKTSGSTDTQYF
DNA: TGCAGCGCCAAGACTAGCGGGAGCACAGATACGCAGTATTTT
V: TRBV29-1
D: TRBD2
J: TRBJ2-3
size: -

CDR3: CASSNHRPEQYF
DNA: TGTGCCAGCAGCAACCACCGGCCCGAGCAGTACTTC
V: TRBV21-1
D: -
J: TRBJ2-7
size: -

CDR3: CASSLSGTREETQYF
DNA: TGCGCCAGCAGCTTAAGTGGGACTAGGGAAGAGACCCAGTACTTC
V: TRBV5-1
D: TRBD2
J: TRBJ2-5
size: -

CDR3: CASSSEWDSTGELFF
DNA: TGTGCCAGCAGCTCTGAGTGGGACAGCACCGGGGAGCTGTTTTTT
V: TRBV11-2
D: TRBD1
J: TRBJ2-2
size: -

CDR3: CASSPPGMNTEAFF
DNA: TGTGCCAGCAGCCCCCCCGGGATGAACACTGAAGCTTTCTTT
V: TRBV14
D: -
J: TRBJ1-1
size: -

CDR3: CASGTIGGTDTQYF
DNA: TGTGCTAGTGGGACTATAGGGGGCACAGATACGCAGTATTTT
V: TRBV12-5
D: -
J: TRBJ2-3
size: -

CDR3: CASSAVYRGSWTGELFF
DNA: TGCGCCAGCAGCGCCGTTTACAGGGGGTCCTGGACCGGGGAGCTGTTTTTT
V: TRBV5-1
D: TRBD1
J: TRBJ2-2
size: -

CDR3: CASSLGTTRNEQYF
DNA: TGCGCCAGCAGCTTGGGGACAACGAGGAACGAGCAGTACTTC
V: TRBV5-1
D: -
J: TRBJ2-7
size: -

CDR3: CASSQDRGAGELFF
DNA: TGTGCCAGCAGTCAGGACAGGGGGGCCGGGGAGCTGTTTTTT
V: TRBV2
D: TRBD1
J: TRBJ2-2
size: -

CDR3: CASTPGGENIQYF
DNA: TGTGCCAGTACCCCTGGAGGGGAAAACATTCAGTACTTC
V: TRBV19
D: -
J: TRBJ2-4
size: -

CDR3: CASSYDRGGEKLFF
DNA: TGTGCCAGCAGCTACGACAGGGGCGGCGAAAAACTGTTTTTT
V: TRBV28
D: TRBD1
J: TRBJ1-4
size: -

CDR3: CASIPDGTGSYNEQFF
DNA: TGTGCCAGCATCCCCGACGGGACAGGCTCCTACAATGAGCAGTTCTTC
V: TRBV5-4
D: TRBD1
J: TRBJ2-1
size: few

CDR3: CASSEKTVPYEQYF
DNA: TGTGCCAGCAGTGAGAAGACGGTTCCCTACGAGCAGTACTTC
V: TRBV2
D: -
J: TRBJ2-7
size: -

CDR3: CASSLGRARNYGYTF
DNA: TGCGCCAGCAGCTTGGGTAGGGCAAGGAACTATGGCTACACCTTC
V: TRBV5-1
D: -
J: TRBJ1-2
size: many

CDR3: CASSLVQGFGTDTQYF
DNA: TGTGCCAGCAGCTTAGTACAGGGATTTGGCACAGATACGCAGTATTTT
V: TRBV7-2
D: -
J: TRBJ2-3
size: once

CDR3: CAISESTISSYEQYF
DNA: TGTGCCATCAGTGAGTCGACAATTAGCTCCTACGAGCAGTACTTC
V: TRBV10-3
D: -
J: TRBJ2-7
size: -

CDR3: CASSLARNEQFF
DNA: TGCGCCAGCAGCTTGGCGCGCAATGAGCAGTTCTTC
V: TRBV5-1
D: -
J: TRBJ2-1
size: -

CDR3: CASSIRTNTEAFF
DNA: TGTGCCAGCAGCATACGGACCAACACTGAAGCTTTCTTT
V: TRBV2
D: -
J: TRBJ1-1
size: -

CDR3: CASSSGLPYYEQCF
DNA: TGTGCCAGCAGCTCGGGACTACCTTACTACGAGCAGTGCTTC
V: TRBV7-9
D: TRBD2
J: TRBJ2-7
size: -

CDR3: CASSGSTKSSYNEQFF
DNA: TGTGCCAGCAGCGGATCGACTAAAAGCTCCTACAATGAGCAGTTCTTC
V: TRBV9
D: -
J: TRBJ2-1
size: -

CDR3: CASSFGQGYGYTF
DNA: TGTGCCAGCAGTTTCGGACAGGGTTACGGCTACACCTTC
V: TRBV6-5
D: TRBD1
J: TRBJ1-2
size: -

CDR3: CASTTGRSNQPQHF
DNA: TGTGCCAGCACCACAGGGCGGAGCAATCAGCCCCAGCATTTT
V: TRBV18
D: -
J: TRBJ1-5
size: -